Following are 20 T cell receptor beta chains from one sample sequenced in a study of T cells after yellow fever vaccination. Each CDR3 protein is one row after TCRdb ran MiXCR on the 5' RACE reads. The sample contains under 550,000 distinct CDR3 sequences, roughly 22% of which appear only once. The specimen was PBMCs, collected roughly 20 days after the first yellow fever vaccination. These TCRs come from a man between 18 and 35 years old who received the YFV17D yellow fever vaccine.

V is TRBV6-1 and J is TRBJ1-2; 9 nucleotides match TRBD1. The V segment lost 2 bases and the J segment 6 bases; nucleotides outside the gene matches: 4. The CDR3 is made up of 14 amino acids. Germline CDR1 MNHNS, CDR2 SASEGT. CDR3 in amino acids: CASSERGQGDGYTF. DNA of the CDR3: TGTGCCAGCAGTGAAAGGGGACAGGGAGATGGCTACACCTTC.

V is TRBV6-5 and J is TRBJ1-3; D remains ambiguous. V was cut by 0 bases and J by 0 bases, with 12 bases left in between. CDR3 length equals 17 residues. Germline-derived CDR1 and CDR2 are MNHEY and SVGAGI. The CDR3: CASSYSNLAASGNTIYF. In DNA, the CDR3 is TGTGCCAGCAGTTACTCGAACCTCGCAGCCTCTGGAAACACCATATATTTT.

The V gene is TRBV29-1, the J gene TRBJ2-1; 9 nucleotides line up with TRBD2. V lost 3 bases to trimming and J lost 7 bases; unmatched junction nucleotides: 7. The germline gives CDR1 SQVTM, CDR2 ANQGSEA. The CDR3 runs 14 residues. CDR3 sequence (DNA): TGCAGCGTTGACTGGCGGGGGGGCCGTAATGAGCAGTTCTTC. Translating it yields CSVDWRGGRNEQFF.

The V and J genes are TRBV5-1 and TRBJ1-3; D is unresolved. The CDR3 has 14 amino acids. Trimming shortened V by 5 bases and J by 3 bases, and 12 bases separated the two germline ends. CDR1 and CDR2 from the germline V gene are SGHRS and YFSETQ. The CDR3 region has the DNA TGCGCCAGCAGAGAGAGAGCCGATGGAAACACCATATATTTT. As protein: CASRERADGNTIYF.

The DNA of the CDR3 is TGTGCCAGCAACGCTCCGGACAGGGGGCGCATTCAGCCCCAGCATTTT. Amino acid sequence: CASNAPDRGRIQPQHF. The V call is TRBV6-1, the J call TRBJ1-5; the match to TRBD1 covers 11 bases. CDR1 and CDR2 from the germline V gene are MNHNS and SASEGT. The CDR3 length is 16 residues. With V trimmed by 7 bases and J by 6 bases, 11 bases remained unmatched.

The genes are TRBV20-1 and TRBJ2-7, with 8 bases that match TRBD1. Per the germline V gene, CDR1 is DFQATT and CDR2 is SNEGSKA (reference sequence). V was pared by 4 bases and J by 2 bases, with 7 bases of the junction left unmatched. The CDR3 extends over 14 amino acids. The chain's CDR3 is CSATGQVYTYEQYF. For the CDR3, the DNA is TGCAGTGCTACGGGACAGGTATACACCTACGAGCAGTACTTC.

The genes are TRBV7-2 and TRBJ1-6; D unclear. The CDR3 contains 13 residues. Trimming took 5 bases from V and 7 from J, leaving 9 bases between them. Germline V CDR1 and CDR2: SGHTA, FQGNSA. CDR3 amino acids: CASSALPNSPLHF. CDR3 in DNA: TGTGCCAGCAGCGCCCTCCCCAATTCACCCCTCCACTTT.

The rearrangement links TRBV5-5 to TRBJ1-6; D not resolved. The CDR3 runs to 16 residues. Per the germline V gene, CDR1 is SGHKS and CDR2 is YYEKEE (reference sequence). V was cut by 3 bases and J by 0 bases, with 10 bases left in between. The CDR3 spells CASSSLRSSYNSPLHF. The CDR3 DNA reads as TGTGCCAGCAGCTCCCTCAGGAGCTCCTATAATTCACCCCTCCACTTT.

At least ten counts were recorded for this clonotype. This chain connects TRBV7-2 to TRBJ2-2; 7 bases agree with TRBD1. V was clipped by 2 bases and J by 5 bases; unmatched bases: 5. The CDR3 length is 15 residues. CDR1 and CDR2 from the germline V gene are SGHTA and FQGNSA. DNA for the CDR3: TGTGCCAGCAGCTTAAGACAGGGAAGTACCGGGGAGCTGTTTTTT. Its protein is CASSLRQGSTGELFF.

The chain carries TRBV18 and TRBJ1-3; the D is unclear. Per the germline V gene, CDR1 is KGHSH and CDR2 is LQKENI. Trimming stripped 6 bases from V and 3 bases from J, with 12 bases between. There are 14 residues in the CDR3. This chain's CDR3 is CASSARGLGNTIYF. The CDR3 coding sequence is TGTGCCAGCTCTGCCCGGGGTCTTGGAAACACCATATATTTT.

The chain couples TRBV6-2 or TRBV6-3 to TRBJ1-1, with D perhaps TRBD1 (6 bases). This CDR3 is built from 13 residues. V was shortened by 0 bases and J by 5 bases, with 7 bases between the two germline ends. CDR1 and CDR2 (germline): MNHEY, SVGEGT. CDR3 DNA: TGTGCCAGCAGTTACTCCCAGGGGACTGAAGCTTTCTTT. Translated, it gives CASSYSQGTEAFF.

This clonotype has more than one count but fewer than ten. The chain carries TRBV28 and TRBJ2-1, with a possible D match to TRBD1 (6 bases). The CDR3 is 15 amino acids. Germline lookup yields CDR1 MDHEN and CDR2 SYDVKM. Trimming left V 5 bases short and J 0 bases short, with 11 bases between. This CDR3 is CASSGTGSSYNEQFF. DNA for the CDR3: TGTGCCAGCAGTGGTACAGGGAGCTCCTACAATGAGCAGTTCTTC.

This clonotype was recorded a few times. The chain links TRBV9 to TRBJ2-3; 9 bases line up with TRBD1. Trimming took 2 bases from V and 3 from J; bases not matched to a gene: 10. This CDR3 contains 17 residues. Germline lookup yields CDR1 SGDLS and CDR2 YYNGEE. CDR3 DNA: TGTGCCAGCAGCGTCCTCACACCGGGACAGGGTACAGATACGCAGTATTTT. It yields the protein CASSVLTPGQGTDTQYF.

In this sample, this clonotype turned up a few times. The J gene is TRBJ1-3, the V gene TRBV7-9, with TRBD1 matching 9 bases. The CDR3 runs 17 residues. Trimming cost V 0 bases and J 0 bases; bases outside gene matches: 3. Looked up from germline, CDR1 is SEHNR and CDR2 is FQNEAQ (reference sequence). The CDR3 is CASSLAGQGRSGNTIYF. CDR3 nucleotide sequence: TGTGCCAGCAGCTTAGCGGGACAGGGCCGCTCTGGAAACACCATATATTTT.

This rearrangement joins TRBV20-1 to TRBJ2-1; 8 nucleotides agree with TRBD2. From germline, CDR1 is DFQATT and CDR2 SNEGSKA (reference sequence). Unmatched junction bases numbered 6, after V lost 0 bases and J lost 5 bases. The CDR3 has 15 amino acids. The CDR3 DNA sequence: TGCAGTGCTAGAGATGGATTAGCGGGGAACAATGAGCAGTTCTTC. As protein: CSARDGLAGNNEQFF.

This clonotype was seen a handful of times. The chain uses TRBV7-2 and TRBJ1-5; 7 positions agree with TRBD1. The germline V gene has CDR1 SGHTA and CDR2 FQGNSA. V was pared by 2 bases and J by 7 bases, with 5 bases of the junction left unmatched. This CDR3 spans 14 amino acids. CDR3 in DNA: TGTGCCAGCAGCTTAACAGGGGAGGAACAGCCCCAGCATTTT. Translated, it gives CASSLTGEEQPQHF.

This clonotype showed up just a few times. The chain is built from TRBV5-1 and TRBJ2-7; D may correspond to TRBD1 or TRBD2 (6 bases each). This CDR3 is 13 amino acids long. The V end was cut by 4 bases, the J end by 4 bases, with 12 bases between. In germline, CDR1 is SGHRS, CDR2 YFSETQ. CDR3 sequence reads: CASSGGRPYEQYF. CDR3 in DNA: TGCGCCAGCAGCGGGGGGCGTCCGTACGAGCAGTACTTC.

In this sample, this clonotype turned up a few times. The chain joins TRBV18 to TRBJ2-6; D might be TRBD1 or TRBD2, each matching 5 bases. The CDR3 consists of 17 residues. V was clipped by 3 bases and J by 0 bases, with 12 bases between them. The germline V gene encodes CDR1 KGHSH and CDR2 LQKENI. The CDR3 loop is CASSPRDAGSGANVLTF. Written as DNA, the CDR3 is TGTGCCAGCTCACCTAGGGACGCCGGCTCTGGGGCCAACGTCCTGACTTTC.

The chain combines TRBV12-3 or TRBV12-4 with TRBJ2-1; maybe TRBD2 (6 bases). V lost 7 bases, J lost 15 bases, and 16 bases lay in between. The CDR3 spans 11 residues. CDR3 sequence: CASTPKGLGFF. CDR3 nucleotides: TGTGCCAGCACCCCGAAGGGACTCGGGTTCTTC.

The CDR3 DNA sequence: TGTGCCACCAGCCAGGGGACAAGAACCTACGAGCAGTACGTC. As protein: CATSQGTRTYEQYV. The chain uses TRBV15 and TRBJ2-7; a possible D gene is TRBD1 (6 bases). Trimming took off 5 bases at V and 2 bases at J, with 13 bases between the two ends. The length of the CDR3 is 14 residues. Germline-derived CDR1 and CDR2 are LNHNV and YYDKDF (reference sequence).